These 21 T cell receptor beta chains were sequenced from one sample in a study of lymphopenia after photon versus proton radiotherapy. Profiling relied on immunoSEQ multiplex PCR, and the TCRdb table lists in-frame clones only, not all of them. There are around 30,000 clones in the sample; roughly 84% occur only once, and 14% lies in the top ten. Sequencing was performed on peripheral blood, taken from a patient treated with proton-based radiotherapy. These receptors were obtained from a woman between 70 and 85 years old with pancreatic cancer.

The V gene is TRBV7-2, the J gene TRBJ2-7; D is possibly TRBD1 (6 bases). In germline, CDR1 is SGHTA, CDR2 FQGNSA. V shed 5 bases and J shed 0 bases, with 14 bases lying between them. The length of the CDR3 is 15 residues. Here the CDR3 DNA reads TGTGCCAGCAGCCGCGTGACAGGAACCTCCTACGAGCAGTACTTC. Encoded protein: CASSRVTGTSYEQYF. The whole variable domain, remainder taken from reference TRBV7-2 and TRBJ2-7, is GAGVSQSPSNKVTEKGKDVELRCDPISGHTALYWYRQSLGQGLEFLIYFQGNSAPDKSGLPSDRFSAERTGGSVSTLTIQRTQQEDSAVYLCASSRVTGTSYEQYFGPGTRLTVT.

This rearrangement joins TRBV6-5 to TRBJ1-1; a possible D gene is TRBD1 (5 bases). This CDR3 has 12 residues. Germline V CDR1 and CDR2: MNHEY, SVGAGI. The V end lost 0 bases, the J end lost 10 bases, and 9 bases lay between the germline ends. Here the CDR3 reads CASSYSGRGAFF. The CDR3 DNA follows: TGTGCCAGCAGTTACTCGGGGCGCGGAGCTTTCTTT.

The V gene is TRBV25-1, the J gene TRBJ1-1, with 8 bases aligning to TRBD1. With V trimmed by 4 bases and J by 3 bases, 16 bases remained unmatched. In germline, CDR1 is MGHDK, CDR2 SYGVNS. The CDR3 totals 18 residues. The CDR3 coding sequence is TGTGCCAGCAGTGGACATTCAGGGGGCCGAGGGAGAGACACTGAAGCTTTCTTT. Its translation is CASSGHSGGRGRDTEAFF.

V and J are TRBV7-2 and TRBJ1-5, with D perhaps TRBD1 (5 bases). V was trimmed by 1 base and J by 6 bases, leaving 13 bases between them. The CDR3 length is 15 residues. Per the germline V gene, CDR1 is SGHTA and CDR2 is FQGNSA. The CDR3: CASSLESGYGQPQHF. The DNA for the CDR3 is TGTGCCAGCAGCTTAGAGTCAGGGTACGGTCAGCCCCAGCATTTT. Full variable domain (remainder filled in from reference TRBV7-2 and TRBJ1-5): GAGVSQSPSNKVTEKGKDVELRCDPISGHTALYWYRQSLGQGLEFLIYFQGNSAPDKSGLPSDRFSAERTGGSVSTLTIQRTQQEDSAVYLCASSLESGYGQPQHFGDGTRLSIL.

The chain is built from TRBV6-5 and TRBJ1-2; D gene uncertain. Germline V gene sequence: CDR1 MNHEY, CDR2 SVGAGI. The CDR3 extends over 15 amino acids. V was clipped by 2 bases and J by 7 bases, with 17 bases between them. CDR3 amino acids: CASSYKGQPRGGYTF. DNA for the CDR3: TGTGCCAGCAGTTACAAGGGCCAACCCCGGGGTGGCTACACCTTC.

The rearrangement links TRBV30 to TRBJ2-7; D may correspond to TRBD1 or TRBD2 (5 bases each). V was trimmed by 7 bases and J by 3 bases, leaving 22 bases between them. The CDR3 extends over 15 amino acids. Germline V gene sequence: CDR1 GTSNPN, CDR2 SVGIG (reference sequence). CDR3 in amino acids: CASVNPGTAYYEQYF. CDR3 sequence (DNA): TGTGCCTCCGTAAACCCCGGGACGGCCTACTACGAGCAGTACTTC.

V usage is TRBV11-3 and J usage is TRBJ1-1; 7 nucleotides match TRBD1. Germline V gene data show CDR1 as SGHNT and CDR2 as YENEEA. The CDR3 is made up of 15 amino acids. With 5 bases clipped from V and 5 bases from J, the junction kept 11 bases outside the gene matches. The CDR3 spells CASSPRDSRWTEAFF. The CDR3 DNA is TGTGCCAGCAGCCCGCGGGACAGTAGGTGGACTGAAGCTTTCTTT.

V and J are TRBV19 and TRBJ1-2, with 8 bases fitting TRBD1. The junction had 8 bases not matched to a gene; V was cut back by 5 bases and J by 0 bases. In germline, CDR1 is LNHDA, CDR2 SQIVND (reference sequence). The CDR3 is 16 residues long. The DNA of the CDR3 is TGTGCCAGTAGTGACAGGGGCGCGAGCGCTAACTATGGCTACACCTTC. As protein: CASSDRGASANYGYTF.

The V call is TRBV25-1, the J call TRBJ2-1; D not resolved. The CDR3 runs 13 residues. Germline V gives CDR1 MGHDK, CDR2 SYGVNS. Trimming took 8 bases from V and 5 from J, leaving 13 bases between them. The CDR3 bases are TGTGCCAGCCTCGGGCTCAGGCACAATGAGCAGTTCTTC. Protein product: CASLGLRHNEQFF. The full variable domain, with the rest looked up from reference TRBV25-1 and TRBJ2-1, is EADIYQTPRYLVIGTGKKITLECSQTMGHDKMYWYQQDPGMELHLIHYSYGVNSTEKGDLSSESTVSRIRTEHFPLTLESARPSHTSQYLCASLGLRHNEQFFGPGTRLTVL.

This clone was detected only a few times. The gene calls are TRBV29-1 and TRBJ2-7; no firm D call. This CDR3 contains 14 residues. V was shortened by 5 bases and J by 0 bases, with 14 bases between the two germline ends. Germline values: CDR1 SQVTM, CDR2 ANQGSEA. In DNA, the CDR3 is TGCAGCGTTCAGGTTGACCCCAGCTCCTACGAGCAGTACTTC. The encoded protein is CSVQVDPSSYEQYF.

The chain links TRBV7-3 to TRBJ2-1; tentatively, D is TRBD2 (5 bases). Germline CDR1 is SGHTA and CDR2 is FQGTGA. The germline V and J ends were trimmed by 0 bases and 8 bases, with 8 bases remaining between them. This CDR3 is 13 amino acids long. This CDR3 is CASSLTLADEQFF. In nucleotides, the CDR3 is TGTGCCAGCAGCTTAACGCTAGCCGATGAGCAGTTCTTC.

The gene calls are TRBV7-6 and TRBJ2-7; 9 nucleotides agree with TRBD2. In germline, CDR1 is SGHVS, CDR2 FNYEAQ. CDR3 length equals 15 residues. Trimming cost V 5 bases and J 3 bases; bases outside gene matches: 8. CDR3 coding DNA: TGTGCCAGCAGCGCACTAGCGGGCCAGTTCTACGAGCAGTACTTC. Translating it yields CASSALAGQFYEQYF.

The rearrangement uses TRBV7-2 and TRBJ2-1, with 7 bases identical to TRBD2. Germline trimming cut 5 bases from V and 8 bases from J; bases unmatched to any gene: 15. Germline loops: CDR1 SGHTA, CDR2 FQGNSA. The CDR3 consists of 16 residues. The CDR3 coding sequence is TGTGCCAGCAGCCCAACGGGGGGACGGGGAGGCTATGAGCAGTTCTTC. Amino acids: CASSPTGGRGGYEQFF.

This chain joins TRBV19 and TRBJ2-5, with D possibly matching TRBD2 (6 bases). Trimming removed 5 bases at V and 0 bases at J, with 19 bases between. The CDR3 sequence is 17 residues long. Germline assignment: CDR1 LNHDA and CDR2 SQIVND (reference sequence). This chain's CDR3 is CASSSYRGGRYQETQYF. In DNA form, the CDR3 reads TGTGCCAGTAGTTCATACCGGGGAGGACGCTACCAAGAGACCCAGTACTTC.

The CDR3 loop reads CATSSSSGQGLTYNSPLHF. In DNA, the CDR3 is TGTGCCACCAGCAGCTCATCGGGACAGGGATTGACTTATAATTCACCCCTCCACTTT. The chain has TRBV15 and TRBJ1-6, with 9 nucleotides matching TRBD1. There are 19 residues in the CDR3. CDR1 and CDR2 (germline): LNHNV, YYDKDF (reference sequence). V was pared by 3 bases and J by 4 bases, with 13 bases of the junction left unmatched. Full variable domain (rest looked up from reference TRBV15 and TRBJ1-6): DAMVIQNPRYQVTQFGKPVTLSCSQTLNHNVMYWYQQKSSQAPKLLFHYYDKDFNNEADTPDNFQSRRPNTSFCFLDIRSPGLGDTAMYLCATSSSSGQGLTYNSPLHFGNGTRLTVT.

The J gene is TRBJ1-3, the V gene TRBV18; D remains unclear. Trimming took off 3 bases at V and 3 bases at J, with 21 bases between the two ends. The CDR3 spans 18 residues. The germline CDR1 and CDR2 sequences are KGHSH and LQKENI. Here the CDR3 reads CASSPSPTSGRNGNTIYF. DNA for the CDR3: TGTGCCAGCTCACCTTCCCCGACATCGGGCAGAAATGGAAACACCATATATTTT.

This chain links TRBV5-4 with TRBJ1-4; D is ambiguous. Germline-derived CDR1 and CDR2 are SGHNT and YYREEE (reference sequence). V was trimmed by 0 bases and J by 2 bases, leaving 5 bases between them. The CDR3 contains 14 residues. The CDR3 DNA is TGTGCCAGCAGCTTGGCAAGTACTAATGAAAAACTGTTTTTT. It encodes CASSLASTNEKLFF.

This chain links TRBV11-2 with TRBJ1-1, with D possibly TRBD1 on 6 matching bases. CDR3 length: 15 amino acids. V lost 0 bases to trimming and J lost 4 bases, with 12 bases between them. Looked up from germline, CDR1 is SGHAT and CDR2 is FQNNGV. The CDR3 DNA follows: TGTGCCAGCAGCTTAGAAGGGGGGAGGGCCACTGAAGCTTTCTTT. Translated: CASSLEGGRATEAFF. Complete variable domain (other parts from reference TRBV11-2 and TRBJ1-1): EAGVAQSPRYKIIEKRQSVAFWCNPISGHATLYWYQQILGQGPKLLIQFQNNGVVDDSQLPKDRFSAERLKGVDSTLKIQPAKLEDSAVYLCASSLEGGRATEAFFGQGTRLTVV.

The genes are TRBV7-2 and TRBJ1-5; 8 nucleotides agree with TRBD1. This CDR3 comprises 14 residues. The trim removed 3 bases at V and 5 bases at J, leaving 3 bases unmatched. CDR1 is SGHTA, CDR2 FQGNSA, per germline. CDR3 loop: CASSFQGAYQPQHF. DNA of the CDR3: TGTGCCAGCAGCTTTCAGGGGGCATATCAGCCCCAGCATTTT.

Points on this clone: Other DNA sequences in the same sample also yield this CDR3. V is TRBV29-1 and J is TRBJ2-3; no reliable D call. CDR3 length: 14 residues. The V gene's germline CDR1 is SQVTM and CDR2 ANQGSEA. V was shortened by 4 bases and J by 3 bases, with 14 bases between the two germline ends. Written as DNA, the CDR3 is TGCAGCGTTGTAGTGCGACCGATGACAGATACGCAGTATTTT. It encodes CSVVVRPMTDTQYF.

The rearrangement uses TRBV10-3 and TRBJ2-3, with TRBD2 identical over 9 bases. With 8 bases clipped from V and 5 bases from J, the junction kept 5 bases outside the gene matches. Germline values: CDR1 ENHRY, CDR2 SYGVKD. The CDR3 spans 13 residues. The CDR3 protein is CAIYAGGQDTQYF. As DNA, the CDR3 is TGTGCCATCTATGCGGGAGGGCAAGATACGCAGTATTTT.